This T cell receptor (beta chain) stems from a study of OX40 agonist ivuxolimab in advanced cancers. Study-wide points: On average, a greater number of expanded clones characterised CD8+ T cells relative to CD4+. Clonal expansion from baseline to week 6 occurred in both CD4+ and CD8+ T cells.

Per germline, CDR1 MDHEN and CDR2 SYDVKM. The germline V and J ends were trimmed by 4 bases and 12 bases, with 22 bases remaining between them. The CDR3 spans 14 residues. This clone was seen only once. Its antigen is not identified. Here immunoSEQ multiplex PCR was the method, and the copy in TCRdb shows in-frame clones only, minus some. The sample lists 100,000 to 120,000 clones, about nine tenths seen once, with less than 0.35% in the top ten. This clonotype originated in an adult with an advanced solid tumor such as melanoma, head and neck, liver or kidney cancer. The sample in question was CD4+ or CD8+ T cells sorted from blood, obtained in a trial of the OX40 agonist ivuxolimab. The chain joins TRBV28 to TRBJ2-7; TRBD1 might be the D (6 bases). The CDR3 protein is CASSSSPTGPLGYF. The CDR3 DNA follows: TGTGCCAGCAGTTCATCCCCGACAGGCCCCCTGGGGTACTTC.